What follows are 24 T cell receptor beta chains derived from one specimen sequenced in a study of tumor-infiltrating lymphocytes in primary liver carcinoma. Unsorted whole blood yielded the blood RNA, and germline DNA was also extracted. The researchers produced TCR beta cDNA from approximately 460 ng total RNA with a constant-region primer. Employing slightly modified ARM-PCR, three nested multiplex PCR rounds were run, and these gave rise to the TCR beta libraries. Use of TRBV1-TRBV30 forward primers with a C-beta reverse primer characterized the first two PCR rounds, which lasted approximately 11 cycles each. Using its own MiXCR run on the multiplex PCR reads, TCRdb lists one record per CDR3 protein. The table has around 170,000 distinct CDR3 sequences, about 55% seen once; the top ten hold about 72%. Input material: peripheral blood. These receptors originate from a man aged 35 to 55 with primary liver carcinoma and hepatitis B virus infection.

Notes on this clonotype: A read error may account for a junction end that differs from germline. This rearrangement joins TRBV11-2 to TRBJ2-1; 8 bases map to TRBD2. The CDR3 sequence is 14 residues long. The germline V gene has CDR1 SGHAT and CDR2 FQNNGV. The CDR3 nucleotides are TGTACCAGCAGCCAGACTAGCGTGTACAATGAGCACTTCTTC. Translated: CTSSQTSVYNEHFF.

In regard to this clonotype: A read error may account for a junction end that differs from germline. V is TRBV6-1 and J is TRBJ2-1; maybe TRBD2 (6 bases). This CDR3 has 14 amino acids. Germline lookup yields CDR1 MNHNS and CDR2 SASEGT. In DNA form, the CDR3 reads TGTGCCAGCAGTGAAGGATCGTGGGCTCGGGAGCACTTCTTC. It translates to CASSEGSWAREHFF.

CDR3 coding DNA: TGTGCCAGTGCCTTTGGTGTGGGCACTGGGGCCAACGTCCTGACTTTC. Translation: CASAFGVGTGANVLTF. The chain couples TRBV6-5 to TRBJ2-6, with D unresolved. The CDR3 is 16 amino acids. Trimming removed 9 bases at V and 2 bases at J, with 17 bases between. The germline V gene has CDR1 MNHEY and CDR2 SVGAGI.

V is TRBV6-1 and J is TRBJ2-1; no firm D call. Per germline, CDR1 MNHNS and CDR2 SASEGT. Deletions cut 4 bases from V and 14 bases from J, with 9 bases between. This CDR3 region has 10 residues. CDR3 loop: CASSAEFEFF. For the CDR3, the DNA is TGTGCCAGCAGTGCCGAGTTCGAGTTCTTC.

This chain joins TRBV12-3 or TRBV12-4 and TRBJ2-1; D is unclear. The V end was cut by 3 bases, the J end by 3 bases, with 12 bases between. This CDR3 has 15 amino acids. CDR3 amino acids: CASSLSKLHYNEQFF. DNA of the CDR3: TGTGCCAGCAGTTTGAGCAAACTTCACTACAATGAGCAGTTCTTC.

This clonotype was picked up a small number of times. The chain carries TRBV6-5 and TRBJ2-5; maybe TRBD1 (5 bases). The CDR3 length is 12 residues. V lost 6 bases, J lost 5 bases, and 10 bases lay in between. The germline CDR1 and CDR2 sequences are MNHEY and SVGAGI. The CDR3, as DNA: TGTGCCAGCAGATCAGGGTTGGAGACCCAGTACTTC. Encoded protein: CASRSGLETQYF.

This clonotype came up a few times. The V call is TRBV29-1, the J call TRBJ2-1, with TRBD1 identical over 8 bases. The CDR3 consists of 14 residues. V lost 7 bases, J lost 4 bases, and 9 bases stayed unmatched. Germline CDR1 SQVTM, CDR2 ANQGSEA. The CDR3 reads CSAADRVGYNEQFF. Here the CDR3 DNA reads TGCAGCGCCGCGGACAGGGTAGGGTACAATGAGCAGTTCTTC.

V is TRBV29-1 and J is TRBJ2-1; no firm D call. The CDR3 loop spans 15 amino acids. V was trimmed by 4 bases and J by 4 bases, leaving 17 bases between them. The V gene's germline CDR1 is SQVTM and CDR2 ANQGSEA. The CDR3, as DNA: TGCAGCGTTGGAGTTTCAGCTTTTGAATACAATGAGCAGTTCTTC. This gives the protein CSVGVSAFEYNEQFF.

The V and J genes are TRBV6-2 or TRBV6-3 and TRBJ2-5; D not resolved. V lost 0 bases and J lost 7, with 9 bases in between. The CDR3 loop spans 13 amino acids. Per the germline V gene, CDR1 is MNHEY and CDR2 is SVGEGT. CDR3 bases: TGTGCCAGCAGTTACTCTTCAACGGCGACCCAGTACTTC. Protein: CASSYSSTATQYF.

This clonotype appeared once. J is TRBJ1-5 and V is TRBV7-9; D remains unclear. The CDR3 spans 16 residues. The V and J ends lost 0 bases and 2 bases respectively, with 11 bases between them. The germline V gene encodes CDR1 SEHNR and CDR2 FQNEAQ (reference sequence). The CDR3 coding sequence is TGTGCCAGCAGCTTAGCGTCCGGGGAGGGCAATCAGCCCCAGCATTTT. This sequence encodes CASSLASGEGNQPQHF.

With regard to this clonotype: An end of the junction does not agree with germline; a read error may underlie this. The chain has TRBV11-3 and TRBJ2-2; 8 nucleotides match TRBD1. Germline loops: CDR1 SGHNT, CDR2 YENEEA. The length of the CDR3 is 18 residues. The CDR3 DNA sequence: TGTGCCAGCGGCTTGAGGCGGGTGGGACAGGAAAACACCGGGGTGCTGTTTTTT. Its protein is CASGLRRVGQENTGVLFF. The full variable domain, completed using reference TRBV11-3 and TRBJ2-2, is EAGVVQSPRYKIIEKKQPVAFWCNPISGHNTLYWYLQNLGQGPELLIRYENEEAVDDSQLPKDRFSAERLKGVDSTLKIQPAELGDSAVYLCASGLRRVGQENTGVLFFGEGSRLTVL.

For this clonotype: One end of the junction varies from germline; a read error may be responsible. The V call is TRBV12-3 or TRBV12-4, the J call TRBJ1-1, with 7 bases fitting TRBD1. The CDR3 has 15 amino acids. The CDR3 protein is CVSSLGQAKNTEAFF. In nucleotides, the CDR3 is TGTGTCAGCAGTTTAGGACAGGCGAAGAACACTGAAGCTTTCTTT.

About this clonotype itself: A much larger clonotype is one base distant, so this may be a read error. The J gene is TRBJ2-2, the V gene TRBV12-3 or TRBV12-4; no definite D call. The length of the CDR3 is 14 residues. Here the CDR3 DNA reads TGTGTCAGCAGTCGCAACTTGAACACCGGGGAGCTGTTTTTT. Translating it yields CVSSRNLNTGELFF.

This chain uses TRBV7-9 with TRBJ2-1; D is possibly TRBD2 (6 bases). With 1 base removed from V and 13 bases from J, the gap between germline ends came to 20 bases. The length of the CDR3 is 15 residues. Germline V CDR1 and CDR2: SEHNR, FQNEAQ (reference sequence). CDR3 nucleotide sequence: TGTGCCAGCAGCTTAGAGACTAGGAAAGGCAACATACAGTTCTTC. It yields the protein CASSLETRKGNIQFF.

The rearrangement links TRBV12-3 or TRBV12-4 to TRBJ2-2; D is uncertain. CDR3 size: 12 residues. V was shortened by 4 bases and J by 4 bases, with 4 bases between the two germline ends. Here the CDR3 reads CASSSLTGELFF. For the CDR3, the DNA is TGTGCCAGCAGTTCTCTCACCGGGGAGCTGTTTTTT.

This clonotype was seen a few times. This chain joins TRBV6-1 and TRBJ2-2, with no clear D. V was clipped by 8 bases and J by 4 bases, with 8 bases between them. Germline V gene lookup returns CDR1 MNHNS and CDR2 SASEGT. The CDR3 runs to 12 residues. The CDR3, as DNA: TGTGCCAGCTTGACATTCACCGGGGAGCTGTTTTTT. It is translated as CASLTFTGELFF.

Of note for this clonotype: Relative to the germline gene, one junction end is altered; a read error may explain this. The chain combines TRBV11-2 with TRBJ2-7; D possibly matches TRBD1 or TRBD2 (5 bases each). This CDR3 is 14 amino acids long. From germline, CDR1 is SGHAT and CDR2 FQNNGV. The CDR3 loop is CVSCLTDGAYGQYF. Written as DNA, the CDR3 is TGTGTCAGCTGCTTAACCGACGGGGCCTACGGGCAGTACTTC.

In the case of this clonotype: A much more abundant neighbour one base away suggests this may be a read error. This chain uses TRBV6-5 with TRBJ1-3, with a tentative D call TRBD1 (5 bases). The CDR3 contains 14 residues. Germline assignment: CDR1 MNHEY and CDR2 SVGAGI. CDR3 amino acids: CAGSFTGVGNTIYF. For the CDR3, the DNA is TGTGCCGGCAGTTTTACGGGGGTTGGAAACACCATATATTTT.

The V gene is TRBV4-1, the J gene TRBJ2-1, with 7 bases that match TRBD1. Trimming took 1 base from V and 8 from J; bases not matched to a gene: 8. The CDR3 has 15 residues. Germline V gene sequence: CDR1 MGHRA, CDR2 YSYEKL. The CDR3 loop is CASSQVEGAYYEQFF. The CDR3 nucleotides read TGCGCCAGCAGCCAAGTAGAGGGGGCTTACTATGAGCAGTTCTTC.

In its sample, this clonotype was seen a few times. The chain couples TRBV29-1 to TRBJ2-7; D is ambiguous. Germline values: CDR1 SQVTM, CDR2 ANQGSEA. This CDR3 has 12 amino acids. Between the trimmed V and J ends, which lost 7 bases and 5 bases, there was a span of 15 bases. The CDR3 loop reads CSAGWGNHEQYF. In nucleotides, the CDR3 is TGCAGCGCGGGTTGGGGTAATCACGAGCAGTACTTC.

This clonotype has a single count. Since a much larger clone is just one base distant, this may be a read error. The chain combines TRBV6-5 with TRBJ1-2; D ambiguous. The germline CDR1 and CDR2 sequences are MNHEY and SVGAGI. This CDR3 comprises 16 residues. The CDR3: CASSHSIGTAPYGYTF. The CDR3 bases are TGTGCCAGCAGTCACTCGATCGGTACAGCCCCCTATGGCTACACCTTC.

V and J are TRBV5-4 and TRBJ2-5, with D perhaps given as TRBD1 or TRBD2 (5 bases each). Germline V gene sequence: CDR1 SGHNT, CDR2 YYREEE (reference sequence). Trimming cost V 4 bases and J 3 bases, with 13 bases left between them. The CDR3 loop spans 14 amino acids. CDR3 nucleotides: TGTGCCAGCAGCCGAACCCGGGACGAAGAGACCCAGTACTTC. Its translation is CASSRTRDEETQYF.

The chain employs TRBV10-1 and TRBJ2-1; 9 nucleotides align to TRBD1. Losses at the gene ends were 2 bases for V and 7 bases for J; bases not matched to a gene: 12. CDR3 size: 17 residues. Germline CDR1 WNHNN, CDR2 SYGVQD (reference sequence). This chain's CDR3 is CASSEAPGTGRINEQFF. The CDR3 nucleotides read TGCGCCAGCAGTGAGGCCCCCGGGACAGGGCGTATTAATGAGCAGTTCTTC.

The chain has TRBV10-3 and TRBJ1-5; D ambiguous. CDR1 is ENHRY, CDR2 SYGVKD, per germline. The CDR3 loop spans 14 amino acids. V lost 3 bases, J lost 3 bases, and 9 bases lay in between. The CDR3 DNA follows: TGTGCCATCAGTGAAAGGGTGAACAATCAGCCCCAGCATTTT. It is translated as CAISERVNNQPQHF.